This T cell receptor beta chain was sequenced in a study of T-cell reconstitution after alpha-beta-depleted transplantation in children. Unique molecular identifiers were incorporated during preparation of the TCRbeta library. TCRdb redid the calling of the PCR reads with MiXCR, one entry per CDR3 protein. Among a few hundred thousand distinct CDR3 sequences listed, 10% were seen once. This clonotype was observed a handful of times. The source of this sequence is a human donor who donated a stem cell graft to a child with acute lymphoblastic leukemia. The specimen comprised PBMCs from the stem cell graft donor, sampled from the stem cell graft.

The CDR3 spells CATYPTGLAGNTGELFF. The CDR3 DNA sequence: TGTGCCACCTACCCTACTGGACTAGCGGGAAACACCGGGGAGCTGTTTTTT. This chain uses TRBV28 with TRBJ2-2; TRBD2 matches at 12 bases. CDR3 length: 17 amino acids. Losses at the gene ends were 10 bases for V and 2 bases for J; bases not matched to a gene: 11. Germline CDR1 MDHEN, CDR2 SYDVKM.